This T cell receptor (beta chain) was retrieved from a study of T cell responses to AZD1222 COVID-19 vaccine. Study conclusions and caveats: White British donors predominated, females outnumbered males, and clonal diversity was possibly underestimated. Of spike-specific TCRs, nearly half reportedly target regions left unmutated in variants.

In the case of this clone: Its antigen is currently unknown.

Data came from immunoSEQ multiplex PCR; TCRdb stores just in-frame clones and leaves some out. The sample records about 150,000 clones, roughly 84% being singletons. The source of this sequence is an adult who received the AZD1222 COVID-19 vaccine. Sequencing used peripheral blood, obtained 28 days after the second AZD1222 dose.

The CDR3 region has the DNA TGTGCCAGCAGTTACTCCGGACAGGGGATAACTCAGCCCCAGCATTTT. This codes for CASSYSGQGITQPQHF. The chain carries TRBV6-6 and TRBJ1-5; 9 bases are shared with TRBD1. J was trimmed by 6 bases and V by 0 bases; bases with no gene match: 6. The CDR3 sequence is 16 residues long. Per the germline V gene, CDR1 is MNHNY and CDR2 is SVGAGI (reference sequence).